The subject of this entry is one T cell receptor (beta chain). The source of the sample is a study of radiotherapy plus CTLA-4 blockade in lung cancer. This table comes from immunoSEQ multiplex PCR, and its TCRdb copy is limited to in-frame clones, with some not included. The table lists approximately 77,000 clones, 60% to 85% of them singletons, with under 25% in the top ten. This receptor was taken from a human donor with non-small cell lung cancer whose response to radiotherapy plus ipilimumab could not be evaluated. Some clones in this sample may be carry-over from other donors' samples. Sequenced material: peripheral blood, taken from a patient treated with radiotherapy plus ipilimumab.

CDR3 coding DNA: TGTGCCAGCAGCCGATGGGACTCCTACGAGCAGTACTTC. It encodes CASSRWDSYEQYF. This sequence joins TRBV28 and TRBJ2-5, with D hard to call. Judging by the DNA end, TRBJ2-7 fits better; the J call may be wrong. The CDR3 loop spans 13 amino acids. Germline values: CDR1 MDHEN, CDR2 SYDVKM.